This TCR beta chain was observed in a study of early T cells in non-severe SARS-CoV-2 infection. Study at large: Bulk RNA from unsorted whole blood was sequenced; chains were unpaired.

The TCR library protocol attached unique molecular identifiers to the individual cDNA molecules. Using its own MiXCR run on the 5' RACE reads, TCRdb lists one record per CDR3 protein. The data contain tens of thousands of distinct CDR3 sequences, roughly 4.9% of them singletons. This clonotype was found many times. Germline CDR1 MNHEY, CDR2 SVGAGI. CDR3 length: 20 amino acids. V lost 0 bases and J lost 7, with 25 bases in between. J is TRBJ1-6 and V is TRBV6-5; D is perhaps TRBD1 (6 bases). This receptor was taken from an adult who was a healthcare worker with PCR-confirmed SARS-CoV-2 infection or an uninfected control (not recorded which). Sequenced sample: whole blood. CDR3 sequence: CASSYSSPRYTGSFNSPLHF. For the CDR3, the DNA is TGTGCCAGCAGTTACTCATCGCCACGATATACAGGGAGCTTCAATTCACCCCTCCACTTT.